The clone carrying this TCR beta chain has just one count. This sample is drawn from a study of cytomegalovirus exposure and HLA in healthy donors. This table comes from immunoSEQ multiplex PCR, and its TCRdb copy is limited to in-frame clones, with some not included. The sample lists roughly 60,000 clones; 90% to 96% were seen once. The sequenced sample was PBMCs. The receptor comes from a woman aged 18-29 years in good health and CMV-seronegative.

The CDR3 protein is CASGTPVNTEAFF. In DNA form, the CDR3 reads TGTGCTAGTGGCACCCCAGTGAACACTGAAGCTTTCTTT. The V call is TRBV12-5, the J call TRBJ1-1, with D uncertain. Trimming took off 6 bases at V and 0 bases at J, with 8 bases between the two ends. CDR1 and CDR2 from the germline V gene are LGHNT and FRNRAP. The CDR3 totals 13 residues.